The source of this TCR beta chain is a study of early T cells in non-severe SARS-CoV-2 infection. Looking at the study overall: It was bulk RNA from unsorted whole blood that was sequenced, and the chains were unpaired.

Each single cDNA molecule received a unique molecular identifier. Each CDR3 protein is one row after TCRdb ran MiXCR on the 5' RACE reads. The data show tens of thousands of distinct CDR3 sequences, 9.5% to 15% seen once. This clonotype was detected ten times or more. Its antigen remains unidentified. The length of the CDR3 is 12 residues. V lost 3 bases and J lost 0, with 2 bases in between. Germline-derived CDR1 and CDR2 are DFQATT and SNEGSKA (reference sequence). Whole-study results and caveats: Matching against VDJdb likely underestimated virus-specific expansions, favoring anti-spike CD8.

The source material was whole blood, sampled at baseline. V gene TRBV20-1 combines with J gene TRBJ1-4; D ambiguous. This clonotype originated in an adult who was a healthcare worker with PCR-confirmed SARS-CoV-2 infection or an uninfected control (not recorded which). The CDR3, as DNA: TGCAGTGCTAGTTCAACTAATGAAAAACTGTTTTTT. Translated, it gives CSASSTNEKLFF.